Presented here are 20 T cell receptor beta chains from one specimen sequenced in a study of PD-1 blockade in classical Hodgkin lymphoma. Time point denoted: cycle 4 day 1 (C4D1), after 5 to 7 weeks of nivolumab. After autologous stem cell transplantation all patients relapsed, and prior brentuximab vedotin exposure differed between cohorts. TCRdb's copy holds only in-frame clones and misses some; the assay was immunoSEQ multiplex PCR. The sample shows around 13,000 clones, roughly 80% of them seen only once. Specimen: peripheral blood mononuclear cells (PBMCs), collected before the fourth cycle of nivolumab. These receptor sequences come from a human donor with classical Hodgkin lymphoma.

Only one count was recorded for this clone. The chain links TRBV6-8 to TRBJ2-6; the D call may be TRBD1 or TRBD2 (5 bases each). Between the trimmed V and J ends, which lost 4 bases and 4 bases, there was a span of 20 bases. Germline assignment: CDR1 MNHGY and CDR2 SAAAGT. This CDR3 is 18 amino acids long. The CDR3 nucleotides are TGTGCCAGCAGTTGGACGTTAGGACAACCGGGAGGGGCCAACGTCCTGACTTTC. Its protein product is CASSWTLGQPGGANVLTF.

The chain joins TRBV5-4 to TRBJ1-6; tentative D call: TRBD1 (6 bases). V was shortened by 1 base and J by 9 bases, with 11 bases between the two germline ends. The CDR3 covers 14 residues. The germline gives CDR1 SGHNT, CDR2 YYREEE (reference sequence). The DNA for the CDR3 is TGTGCCAGCAGCTTGACTGGCAGGGGTTCACCCCTCCACTTT. This sequence encodes CASSLTGRGSPLHF.

The chain combines TRBV4-1 with TRBJ1-2, with D unclear. The CDR3 sequence is 15 residues long. V lost 5 bases to trimming and J lost 4 bases, with 17 bases between them. Germline assignment: CDR1 MGHRA and CDR2 YSYEKL. The CDR3 DNA is TGCGCCAGCAGCGTAAAGAACCGAAAGACCTATGGCTACACCTTC. It translates to CASSVKNRKTYGYTF.

The J gene is TRBJ2-1, the V gene TRBV19, with TRBD1 matching 11 bases. V was clipped by 5 bases and J by 9 bases; unmatched bases: 6. This CDR3 is 14 amino acids long. Germline values: CDR1 LNHDA, CDR2 SQIVND (reference sequence). For the CDR3, the DNA is TGTGCCAGTAGTGAGGACAGGGGGCAAGGTGAGCAGTTCTTC. The encoded protein is CASSEDRGQGEQFF.

The V call is TRBV4-3, the J call TRBJ2-7; D is ambiguous. Trimming removed 1 base at V and 1 base at J, with 11 bases between. From germline, CDR1 is LGHNA and CDR2 YSLEER. CDR3 length: 15 residues. The CDR3 sequence: CASSQATAPSYEQYF. The CDR3 DNA reads TGCGCCAGCAGCCAAGCCACAGCCCCTTCCTACGAGCAGTACTTC.

The V gene is TRBV10-2, the J gene TRBJ1-2, with D unclear. The CDR3 loop spans 15 amino acids. Deletions cut 4 bases from V and 1 base from J, with 13 bases between. In germline, CDR1 is WSHSY, CDR2 SAAADI. In nucleotides, the CDR3 is TGCGCCAGCAGTGCTGGGATTGGTTTTAACTATGGCTACACCTTC. Translated, it gives CASSAGIGFNYGYTF.

This clone has a single count. This sequence joins TRBV5-1 and TRBJ2-6; no reliable D call. There are 15 residues in the CDR3. Germline values: CDR1 SGHRS, CDR2 YFSETQ. The V gene lost 0 bases and the J gene lost 2 bases, with 6 bases spanning the gap. CDR3 DNA: TGCGCCAGCAGCTTGGAGGCAGCTGGGGCCAACGTCCTGACTTTC. This codes for CASSLEAAGANVLTF.

The V call is TRBV6-4, the J call TRBJ2-2; D perhaps matches TRBD1 (6 bases). Per germline, CDR1 MRHNA and CDR2 SNTAGT. This CDR3 contains 14 residues. Trimming stripped 6 bases from V and 4 bases from J, with 12 bases between. The CDR3: CASSTGPSTGELFF. The DNA for the CDR3 is TGTGCCAGCAGCACAGGGCCGAGCACCGGGGAGCTGTTTTTT.

The sample holds a few counts of this clone. V usage is TRBV10-1 and J usage is TRBJ2-5; no clear D gene. The CDR3 length is 14 residues. Trimming removed 4 bases from V and 2 bases from J, with 11 bases in between. In germline, CDR1 is WNHNN, CDR2 SYGVQD (reference sequence). CDR3 bases: TGCGCCAGCAGTGCCGGCGTACCTCAAGAGACCCAGTACTTC. Translated, it gives CASSAGVPQETQYF.

V and J are TRBV28 and TRBJ1-5; TRBD1 is a possible D gene (6 bases). This CDR3 region has 13 residues. With 7 bases removed from V and 7 bases from J, the gap between germline ends came to 14 bases. Per the germline V gene, CDR1 is MDHEN and CDR2 is SYDVKM. CDR3 amino acids: CASTLGTYQPQHF. The CDR3 DNA sequence: TGTGCCAGCACCCTAGGGACATACCAGCCCCAGCATTTT. Full variable domain (remainder filled in from reference TRBV28 and TRBJ1-5): DVKVTQSSRYLVKRTGEKVFLECVQDMDHENMFWYRQDPGLGLRLIYFSYDVKMKEKGDIPEGYSVSREKKERFSLILESASTNQTSMYLCASTLGTYQPQHFGDGTRLSIL.

This clone was detected once. This rearrangement joins TRBV4-2 to TRBJ2-5, with 8 positions matching TRBD2. The CDR3 is 14 amino acids. V lost 0 bases to trimming and J lost 9 bases; unmatched junction nucleotides: 6. Germline lookup yields CDR1 LGHNA and CDR2 YNFKEQ. The CDR3 DNA reads TGTGCCAGCAGCCAAGATAGAGCGGGGGCGGCCCAGTACTTC. The encoded protein is CASSQDRAGAAQYF.

This rearrangement joins TRBV28 to TRBJ2-4; 8 positions match TRBD2. The CDR3 consists of 15 residues. The germline V gene encodes CDR1 MDHEN and CDR2 SYDVKM. After removal of 7 bases from V and 4 bases from J, the junction contained 9 bases not matched to a gene. The CDR3 DNA reads as TGTGCCAGCATCCCCTCGGGAGGGGGAAAAAACATTCAGTACTTC. Encoded protein: CASIPSGGGKNIQYF. The full variable domain, with the rest looked up from reference TRBV28 and TRBJ2-4, is DVKVTQSSRYLVKRTGEKVFLECVQDMDHENMFWYRQDPGLGLRLIYFSYDVKMKEKGDIPEGYSVSREKKERFSLILESASTNQTSMYLCASIPSGGGKNIQYFGAGTRLSVL.

V and J are TRBV7-2 and TRBJ2-5; 8 bases are shared with TRBD1. With V trimmed by 3 bases and J by 5 bases, 5 bases remained unmatched. Germline V lookup: CDR1 SGHTA, CDR2 FQGNSA. The CDR3 loop spans 14 amino acids. As DNA, the CDR3 is TGTGCCAGCAGCTTTCAGGGGGCGGGGGAGACCCAGTACTTC. This sequence encodes CASSFQGAGETQYF. The entire variable domain, with the rest obtained from reference TRBV7-2 and TRBJ2-5, is as follows: GAGVSQSPSNKVTEKGKDVELRCDPISGHTALYWYRQSLGQGLEFLIYFQGNSAPDKSGLPSDRFSAERTGGSVSTLTIQRTQQEDSAVYLCASSFQGAGETQYFGPGTRLLVL.

The chain has TRBV25-1 and TRBJ1-1; 7 bases fit TRBD1. The length of the CDR3 is 15 residues. J gave up 6 bases and V 8 bases, and 15 bases lay outside the gene matches. CDR1 MGHDK and CDR2 SYGVNS come from the germline V gene. The CDR3 region is CASRGNNRDSSEAFF. CDR3 coding DNA: TGTGCCAGCCGAGGGAACAACCGGGACAGCTCTGAAGCTTTCTTT.

V usage is TRBV19 and J usage is TRBJ2-7; D might be TRBD1 or TRBD2, each matching 5 bases. There are 17 residues in the CDR3. V was shortened by 1 base and J by 8 bases, with 24 bases between the two germline ends. Germline assignment: CDR1 LNHDA and CDR2 SQIVND (reference sequence). The CDR3 sequence: CASSIASYSSGPLKQYF. The CDR3 DNA is TGTGCCAGTAGTATAGCCAGCTACTCATCGGGACCTCTCAAGCAGTACTTC.

V usage is TRBV11-2 and J usage is TRBJ1-6; 7 bases line up with TRBD1. CDR3 length: 14 residues. The germline gives CDR1 SGHAT, CDR2 FQNNGV. The V and J ends lost 6 bases and 8 bases, in that order; junction bases with no gene match: 7. The CDR3 nucleotides are TGTGCCAGCAGTAGGCCGGGACAGTATTCACCCCTCCACTTT. It codes for CASSRPGQYSPLHF.

In this sample, this clone turned up a few times. The chain joins TRBV19 to TRBJ1-4, with D uncertain. Per germline, CDR1 LNHDA and CDR2 SQIVND (reference sequence). V lost 5 bases to trimming and J lost 4 bases, with 8 bases between them. The CDR3 consists of 13 residues. DNA of the CDR3: TGTGCCAGTAGTCGGGGAGTTAATGAAAAACTGTTTTTT. It yields the protein CASSRGVNEKLFF.

V and J are TRBV9 and TRBJ2-7; weak D call: TRBD1 (6 bases). Trimming removed 0 bases at V and 2 bases at J, with 15 bases between. CDR1 and CDR2 (germline): SGDLS, YYNGEE. CDR3 length: 16 residues. CDR3 bases: TGTGCCAGCAGCGTAGAGGGCAGGGGTCCAACCTACGAGCAGTACTTC. It codes for CASSVEGRGPTYEQYF.

J is TRBJ1-1 and V is TRBV27; 7 nucleotides agree with TRBD1. CDR1 and CDR2 from the germline V gene are MNHEY and SMNVEV (reference sequence). The CDR3 length is 13 residues. V was clipped by 7 bases and J by 2 bases; unmatched bases: 4. The CDR3 region is CASTRDRNTEAFF. Written as DNA, the CDR3 is TGTGCCAGCACCAGGGACAGAAACACTGAAGCTTTCTTT.

The chain has TRBV4-3 and TRBJ2-6; no definite D call. V was shortened by 1 base and J by 2 bases, with 15 bases between the two germline ends. The CDR3 runs to 18 residues. Per the germline V gene, CDR1 is LGHNA and CDR2 is YSLEER. CDR3 in amino acids: CASSQGIGFSPGANVLTF. The CDR3 DNA follows: TGCGCCAGCAGCCAAGGTATTGGATTTTCCCCTGGGGCCAACGTCCTGACTTTC.